The source of this T cell receptor beta chain is a study of patients and donors after allogeneic stem cell transplantation (dated by TCRdb to 2020 to 2021). Notes on this clonotype: Its target antigen remains unknown. Base qualities are not at hand, and no much larger clone is one base apart.

The library relied on RT-PCR. Sequencing was carried out with a NextSeq 550. In-frame beta chains were kept once TCRdb had trimmed the public reads at Q25 with fastp and called clones with MiXCR. Rows are unified per CDR3 protein, each entry keeping the most common DNA and genes. The sample table holds about a million distinct CDR3 sequences, of which under 20% were seen once. Around 6% of the sample is in the top ten clones. CDR1 and CDR2, looked up from the germline V gene, are SGDLS and YYNGEE. From its cysteine to its phenylalanine, the CDR3 spans 16 amino acids. The sequence is cut down to CDR3 DNA, 48 bases in frame from base 1. V gives up 0 bases and J gives up 5 bases, and the segment between their germline ends measures 15 bases.

The chain couples TRBV9 to TRBJ2-1; the best D guess is TRBD2, with 6 bases matching. The source material was blood, either unsorted or a sorted T cell fraction (not recorded which). This clonotype was sampled from a human donor who was either an allogeneic HSCT recipient or a stem cell or donor lymphocyte infusion donor (not recorded which). It is not recorded whose cells these are; they may come from a transplant donor. The CDR3 reads as follows: CASSVGVGRQDNEQFF. The sequence in DNA is TGTGCCAGCAGCGTAGGGGTCGGGAGACAAGACAATGAGCAGTTCTTC.